The 32 T cell receptor beta chains below come from one sample, sequenced in a study of CD8 T cells in Susac syndrome. RNA totalling roughly 0.45 to 1 ug underwent reverse transcription with random hexamers. Via MiXCR, TCRdb re-called the immunoSEQ multiplex PCR reads, giving one row per CDR3 protein. The data hold some 130,000 distinct CDR3 sequences, with around 94% observed a single time. The sequenced sample was CD4+ T cells from PBMCs. The receptors stem from a human donor with multiple sclerosis.

The V and J genes are TRBV10-2 and TRBJ2-1; D gene unclear. Germline V CDR1 and CDR2: WSHSY, SAAADI. The CDR3 runs to 12 residues. V dropped 8 bases and J dropped 5 bases, with 10 bases sitting between them. CDR3 nucleotide sequence: TGCGCCAGCGCCGGGCTTCACAATGAGCAGTTCTTC. Translation: CASAGLHNEQFF.

The chain recombines TRBV7-8 with TRBJ2-3; the D gene is possibly TRBD1 (6 bases). CDR1 is SGHVS, CDR2 FQNEAQ, per germline. Trimming stripped 5 bases from V and 0 bases from J, with 15 bases between. The CDR3 is 16 amino acids. DNA of the CDR3: TGTGCCAGCAGCCTGCGGACAGCGGCCAGCACAGATACGCAGTATTTT. Translated, it gives CASSLRTAASTDTQYF.

The rearrangement uses TRBV6-2 or TRBV6-3 and TRBJ2-7; TRBD1 or TRBD2 may be the D gene (5 bases each). The CDR3 runs to 14 residues. With 2 bases removed from V and 6 bases from J, the gap between germline ends came to 14 bases. Germline values: CDR1 MNHEY, CDR2 SVGEGT. This CDR3 is CASSYLWGTSEQYF. The CDR3 region has the DNA TGTGCCAGCAGTTACCTCTGGGGGACCTCCGAGCAGTACTTC.

The gene calls are TRBV5-1 and TRBJ2-7; the match to TRBD1 covers 7 bases. This CDR3 has 14 amino acids. CDR1 is SGHRS, CDR2 YFSETQ, per germline. V trimming: 4 bases; J trimming: 12 bases; junction bases outside the gene matches: 16. CDR3 residues: CASSRDSPATSWYF. CDR3 in DNA: TGCGCCAGCAGCCGGGACAGTCCCGCTACGAGTTGGTACTTC. The variable domain in full, completed from reference TRBV5-1 and TRBJ2-7, reads KAGVTQTPRYLIKTRGQQVTLSCSPISGHRSVSWYQQTPGQGLQFLFEYFSETQRNKGNFPGRFSGRQFSNSRSEMNVSTLELGDSALYLCASSRDSPATSWYFGPGTRLTVT.

The V gene is TRBV12-3 or TRBV12-4, the J gene TRBJ1-1; D ambiguous. Trimming removed 2 bases at V and 8 bases at J, with 6 bases between. The CDR3 is 11 residues long. CDR3: CASSLKGEAFF. CDR3 coding DNA: TGTGCCAGCAGTTTAAAGGGAGAAGCTTTCTTT.

The genes are TRBV14 and TRBJ2-7; D possibly corresponds to TRBD2 (6 bases). This CDR3 region has 14 residues. The V gene's germline CDR1 is SGHDN and CDR2 FVKESK. V lost 3 bases and J lost 3, with 12 bases in between. CDR3 nucleotide sequence: TGTGCCAGCAGCCACCCCCGGGGGAGCTACGAGCAGTACTTC. This translates into CASSHPRGSYEQYF.

The V gene is TRBV5-6, the J gene TRBJ1-4; D is ambiguous. The CDR3 spans 15 residues. Germline V gene lookup returns CDR1 SGHDT and CDR2 YYEEEE. Trimming left V 0 bases short and J 3 bases short, with 9 bases between. CDR3 bases: TGTGCCAGCAGCTTGGCGTGGACTTCTAATGAAAAACTGTTTTTT. Translating gives CASSLAWTSNEKLFF.

The rearrangement links TRBV12-3 or TRBV12-4 to TRBJ2-1; 7 bases agree with TRBD2. The CDR3 consists of 15 residues. J was trimmed by 0 bases and V by 6 bases; bases with no gene match: 5. CDR3 amino acids: CASRSGGNSYNEQFF. DNA for the CDR3: TGTGCCAGCAGGTCCGGGGGGAACTCCTACAATGAGCAGTTCTTC.

The chain links TRBV30 to TRBJ1-2, with 7 nucleotides matching TRBD1. CDR1 and CDR2 from the germline V gene are GTSNPN and SVGIG (reference sequence). V dropped 8 bases and J dropped 6; count of bases not matched to a gene: 6. The CDR3 runs to 11 residues. CDR3 loop: CAISGGNGYTF. In DNA form, the CDR3 reads TGTGCCATTTCAGGGGGGAATGGCTACACCTTC.

The rearrangement uses TRBV30 and TRBJ2-7; 9 nucleotides align to TRBD1. The CDR3 covers 14 residues. Per the germline V gene, CDR1 is GTSNPN and CDR2 is SVGIG (reference sequence). The junction had 11 bases not matched to a gene; V was cut back by 7 bases and J by 4 bases. CDR3 amino acids: CAYLAQGAGYEQYF. CDR3 coding DNA: TGTGCCTACTTAGCACAGGGGGCAGGATACGAGCAGTACTTC.

The V and J genes are TRBV29-1 and TRBJ1-3; D is possibly TRBD1 (6 bases). The CDR3 totals 16 residues. Deletions cut 2 bases from V and 2 bases from J, with 16 bases between. Germline V lookup: CDR1 SQVTM, CDR2 ANQGSEA. CDR3 sequence reads: CSVEIRGGSTGNTIYF. CDR3 coding DNA: TGCAGCGTTGAAATCCGAGGGGGTTCTACTGGAAACACCATATATTTT. Variable domain in full (rest from reference TRBV29-1 and TRBJ1-3): SAVISQKPSRDICQRGTSLTIQCQVDSQVTMMFWYRQQPGQSLTLIATANQGSEATYESGFVIDKFPISRPNLTFSTLTVSNMSPEDSSIYLCSVEIRGGSTGNTIYFGEGSWLTVV.

This clonotype has just a few counts. This chain joins TRBV5-4 and TRBJ2-5; TRBD1 is a possible D gene (5 bases). CDR1 and CDR2 from the germline V gene are SGHNT and YYREEE (reference sequence). This CDR3 region has 14 residues. V lost 0 bases to trimming and J lost 2 bases, with 8 bases between them. The CDR3 nucleotides read TGTGCCAGCAGCTTGGGGGGCCGTCAAGAGACCCAGTACTTC. Translated, it gives CASSLGGRQETQYF.

The count of this clonotype is one. The V call is TRBV2, the J call TRBJ1-6; D gene uncertain. V shed 4 bases and J shed 0 bases, with 10 bases lying between them. There are 16 residues in the CDR3. Germline CDR1 reads SNHLY; CDR2 reads FYNNEI. The CDR3 protein is CASSGPRSSYNSPLHF. The CDR3 DNA reads as TGTGCCAGCAGTGGCCCCAGGAGCTCCTATAATTCACCCCTCCACTTT.

The chain carries TRBV5-4 and TRBJ2-3; 7 positions match TRBD2. This CDR3 region has 15 residues. Germline CDR1 is SGHNT and CDR2 is YYREEE (reference sequence). J was trimmed by 2 bases and V by 4 bases; bases with no gene match: 7. The CDR3 nucleotides are TGTGCCAGCAGCGCCCCTAGCGGTTCCACAGATACGCAGTATTTT. It specifies CASSAPSGSTDTQYF.

This chain connects TRBV15 to TRBJ2-5; perhaps D is TRBD1 or TRBD2 (5 bases each). The CDR3 spans 14 residues. V was pared by 0 bases and J by 4 bases, with 9 bases between. The germline V gene encodes CDR1 LNHNV and CDR2 YYDKDF (reference sequence). The CDR3 bases are TGTGCCACCAGCAGAGATCGTGGGGGAGAGACCCAGTACTTC. Translating it yields CATSRDRGGETQYF.

CDR3: CASSWGNSGGNLETQYF. CDR3 in DNA: TGTGCCAGCAGCTGGGGGAATAGCGGGGGGAATTTGGAGACCCAGTACTTC. V is TRBV7-9 and J is TRBJ2-5; 10 positions match TRBD2. The CDR3 runs 17 residues. Germline trimming cut 4 bases from V and 5 bases from J; bases unmatched to any gene: 13. Looked up from germline, CDR1 is SEHNR and CDR2 is FQNEAQ (reference sequence).

The genes are TRBV5-4 and TRBJ2-5, with D possibly matching TRBD1 (6 bases). This CDR3 spans 14 amino acids. Germline V gives CDR1 SGHNT, CDR2 YYREEE (reference sequence). Trimming removed 2 bases at V and 4 bases at J, with 12 bases between. DNA of the CDR3: TGTGCCAGCAGCTTAGGGGGAGTAATAGAGACCCAGTACTTC. Translation gives CASSLGGVIETQYF.

The chain couples TRBV29-1 to TRBJ1-1; no firm D call. V was shortened by 0 bases and J by 6 bases, with 11 bases between the two germline ends. The CDR3 runs 13 residues. The V gene's germline CDR1 is SQVTM and CDR2 ANQGSEA. The CDR3 protein is CSVEENSESEAFF. In DNA form, the CDR3 reads TGCAGCGTTGAAGAGAACTCAGAGTCTGAAGCTTTCTTT. Complete variable domain (other parts from reference TRBV29-1 and TRBJ1-1): SAVISQKPSRDICQRGTSLTIQCQVDSQVTMMFWYRQQPGQSLTLIATANQGSEATYESGFVIDKFPISRPNLTFSTLTVSNMSPEDSSIYLCSVEENSESEAFFGQGTRLTVV.

V and J are TRBV27 and TRBJ1-1; unclear D gene. Trimming removed 5 bases from V and 1 base from J, with 8 bases in between. This CDR3 region has 13 residues. Germline CDR1 is MNHEY and CDR2 is SMNVEV (reference sequence). CDR3 in amino acids: CASSRNRNTEAFF. CDR3 nucleotides: TGTGCCAGCAGTCGAAACAGGAACACTGAAGCTTTCTTT.

The V and J genes are TRBV5-1 and TRBJ1-1; 7 bases fit TRBD1. V lost 3 bases to trimming and J lost 1 base; unmatched junction nucleotides: 3. Germline V gene data show CDR1 as SGHRS and CDR2 as YFSETQ. The CDR3 has 14 residues. The CDR3 reads CASSWDSRNTEAFF. The DNA of the CDR3 is TGCGCCAGCAGCTGGGACAGTCGGAACACTGAAGCTTTCTTT.

This chain connects TRBV5-1 to TRBJ2-1, with TRBD2 matching 9 bases. This CDR3 spans 15 amino acids. CDR1 and CDR2 from the germline V gene are SGHRS and YFSETQ. The J segment lost 9 bases and the V segment lost 4 bases, leaving 11 bases of the junction unmatched. CDR3 amino acids: CASSPAAGGPGEQFF. As DNA, the CDR3 is TGCGCCAGCAGCCCAGCGGCGGGAGGGCCGGGTGAGCAGTTCTTC.

In this sample, this clonotype turned up once. The chain carries TRBV30 and TRBJ2-6, with 10 nucleotides matching TRBD2. The CDR3 sequence is 16 residues long. J gave up 2 bases and V 4 bases, and 5 bases lay outside the gene matches. Germline values: CDR1 GTSNPN, CDR2 SVGIG (reference sequence). CDR3 DNA sequence: TGTGCCTGGAAAACTAGCGGGATTGCTGGGGCCAACGTCCTGACTTTC. Its translation: CAWKTSGIAGANVLTF.

The V gene is TRBV10-3, the J gene TRBJ1-6; D uncertain. The germline gives CDR1 ENHRY, CDR2 SYGVKD. This CDR3 is built from 14 residues. With 8 bases removed from V and 5 bases from J, the gap between germline ends came to 13 bases. The CDR3 coding sequence is TGTGCCATCTCGAGGGCGGAGAATAATTCACCCCTCCACTTT. It codes for CAISRAENNSPLHF.

The chain employs TRBV7-9 and TRBJ2-5; 7 bases fit TRBD2. Trimming removed 5 bases from V and 5 bases from J; junction bases left unmatched: 8. The length of the CDR3 is 14 residues. The V gene's germline CDR1 is SEHNR and CDR2 FQNEAQ (reference sequence). The CDR3 coding sequence is TGTGCCAGCAGCCCCTACTTGCGGGGGGAGACCCAGTACTTC. It is translated as CASSPYLRGETQYF.

The chain has TRBV20-1 and TRBJ2-2, with a tentative D call TRBD1 (6 bases). Germline-derived CDR1 and CDR2 are DFQATT and SNEGSKA (reference sequence). V was shortened by 5 bases and J by 2 bases, with 15 bases between the two germline ends. This CDR3 region has 15 residues. The CDR3 sequence is CSARRAGANTGELFF. The CDR3 DNA reads TGCAGTGCTCGTCGGGCAGGGGCTAACACCGGGGAGCTGTTTTTT.

The rearrangement joins TRBV3-1 to TRBJ2-3; 8 bases line up with TRBD2. This CDR3 region has 17 residues. Germline V gene data show CDR1 as LGHDT and CDR2 as YNNKEL (reference sequence). V lost 4 bases, J lost 0 bases, and 9 bases stayed unmatched. The CDR3 sequence: CASSPVTSGASTDTQYF. DNA for the CDR3: TGTGCCAGCAGCCCCGTCACTAGCGGAGCTAGCACAGATACGCAGTATTTT.

The sample holds one count of this clonotype. The chain has TRBV7-9 and TRBJ1-5; a possible D gene is TRBD1 (5 bases). Trimming took off 5 bases at V and 3 bases at J, with 14 bases between the two ends. Germline CDR1 reads SEHNR; CDR2 reads FQNEAQ (reference sequence). This CDR3 region has 15 residues. CDR3: CASSAYRDSNQPQHF. Here the CDR3 DNA reads TGTGCCAGCAGCGCTTACCGGGACTCCAATCAGCCCCAGCATTTT.

This rearrangement joins TRBV19 to TRBJ2-3; 14 nucleotides align to TRBD2. The length of the CDR3 is 16 residues. With V trimmed by 6 bases and J by 1 base, 3 bases remained unmatched. Germline V gene lookup returns CDR1 LNHDA and CDR2 SQIVND (reference sequence). CDR3 in amino acids: CASSGGLAGGTDTQYF. The CDR3 nucleotides are TGTGCCAGTAGCGGGGGACTAGCGGGAGGCACAGATACGCAGTATTTT. Using reference TRBV19 and TRBJ2-3 for the parts outside the CDR3, the full variable domain is DGGITQSPKYLFRKEGQNVTLSCEQNLNHDAMYWYRQDPGQGLRLIYYSQIVNDFQKGDIAEGYSVSREKKESFPLTVTSAQKNPTAFYLCASSGGLAGGTDTQYFGPGTRLTVL.

This clonotype showed up just once. The V and J genes are TRBV30 and TRBJ2-2; no definite D call. Trimming pared 0 bases from V and 5 bases from J, leaving 16 bases between. Germline values: CDR1 GTSNPN, CDR2 SVGIG (reference sequence). This CDR3 has 16 amino acids. CDR3 region: CAWSVGQQIITGELFF. CDR3 coding DNA: TGTGCCTGGAGTGTAGGTCAACAGATAATAACCGGGGAGCTGTTTTTT.

V gene TRBV25-1 combines with J gene TRBJ1-1; D might be TRBD1 (6 bases). In germline, CDR1 is MGHDK, CDR2 SYGVNS. V lost 7 bases to trimming and J lost 5 bases, with 8 bases between them. The CDR3 is 11 amino acids. The CDR3 DNA sequence: TGTGCCAGCAAAGGGGGGACTGAAGCTTTCTTT. It encodes CASKGGTEAFF.

This clonotype was detected only a few times. The chain joins TRBV7-3 to TRBJ1-1; no firm D call. The CDR3 totals 13 residues. The germline V and J ends were trimmed by 6 bases and 0 bases, with 8 bases remaining between them. Germline-derived CDR1 and CDR2 are SGHTA and FQGTGA. This CDR3 reads CASSRDVNTEAFF. The DNA for the CDR3 is TGTGCCAGCAGTAGGGATGTGAACACTGAAGCTTTCTTT.

The chain has TRBV14 and TRBJ2-2; no reliable D call. Germline-derived CDR1 and CDR2 are SGHDN and FVKESK. The CDR3 runs 13 residues. V was clipped by 6 bases and J by 1 base, with 6 bases between them. The CDR3 here is CASRVGNTGELFF. CDR3 DNA sequence: TGTGCCAGCAGGGTGGGGAACACCGGGGAGCTGTTTTTT.